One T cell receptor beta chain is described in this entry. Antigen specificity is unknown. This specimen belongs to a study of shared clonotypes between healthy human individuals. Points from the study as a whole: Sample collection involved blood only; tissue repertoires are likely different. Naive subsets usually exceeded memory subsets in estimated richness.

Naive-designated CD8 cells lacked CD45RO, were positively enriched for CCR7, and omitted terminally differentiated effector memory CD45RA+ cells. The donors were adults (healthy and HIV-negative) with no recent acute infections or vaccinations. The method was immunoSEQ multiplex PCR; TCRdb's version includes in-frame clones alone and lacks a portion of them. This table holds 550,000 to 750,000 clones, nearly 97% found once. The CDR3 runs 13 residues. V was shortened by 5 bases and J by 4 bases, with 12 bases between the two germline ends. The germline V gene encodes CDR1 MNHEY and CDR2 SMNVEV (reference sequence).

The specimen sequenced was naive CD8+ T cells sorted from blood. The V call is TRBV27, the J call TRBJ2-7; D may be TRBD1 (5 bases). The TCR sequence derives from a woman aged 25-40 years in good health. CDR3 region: CASSLTRQYEQYF. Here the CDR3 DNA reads TGTGCCAGCAGTCTAACCCGACAGTACGAGCAGTACTTC.